These 24 T cell receptor beta chains came from one sample sequenced in a study of regulatory T cells in long-lasting Graves disease. This sample's time point: newly diagnosed GD, antithyroid drugs for less than 3 months. The TCR library was made from RNA extracted from PBMCs. Building the TCR beta libraries relied on iRepertoire HTBI primers, and CDR3 regions underwent Arm-PCR. TCRdb itself ran the multiplex PCR reads through MiXCR, one entry per CDR3 protein. The sample holds roughly 380,000 distinct CDR3 sequences, over 15% seen once. The same sample was also used in a study of T cells in Graves' hyperthyroidism and ophthalmopathy.

The material sequenced was peripheral blood mononuclear cells (PBMCs), taken at new diagnosis, from a patient treated with antithyroid drugs. All receptors derive from a man aged 35-49 years with Graves disease.

In this sample, this clonotype turned up many times. The chain joins TRBV11-3 to TRBJ1-1; D remains ambiguous. The CDR3 is 14 residues long. Germline-derived CDR1 and CDR2 are SGHNT and YENEEA. Deletions cut 2 bases from V and 7 bases from J, with 14 bases between. The chain's CDR3 is CASSLMKGHYEAFF. CDR3 DNA sequence: TGTGCCAGCAGCTTAATGAAGGGTCACTATGAAGCTTTCTTT.

This clonotype came up many times. This sequence joins TRBV7-9 and TRBJ2-7, with TRBD2 identical over 11 bases. Germline V gene sequence: CDR1 SEHNR, CDR2 FQNEAQ (reference sequence). The junction had 5 bases not matched to a gene; V was cut back by 5 bases and J by 2 bases. The CDR3 has 15 amino acids. The CDR3 bases are TGTGCCAGCAGCCCGGGGACTAGCGGCACCTACGAGCAGTACTTC. Its translation: CASSPGTSGTYEQYF.

This chain joins TRBV19 and TRBJ2-3; a possible D gene is TRBD2 (5 bases). The CDR3 spans 14 residues. CDR1 and CDR2 from the germline V gene are LNHDA and SQIVND (reference sequence). With 3 bases removed from V and 10 bases from J, the gap between germline ends came to 17 bases. The CDR3 loop reads CASSIGGRDPPQYF. The CDR3 DNA follows: TGTGCCAGTAGTATTGGCGGGCGAGATCCCCCGCAGTATTTT.

In this sample, this clonotype turned up many times. The chain joins TRBV4-2 to TRBJ2-2; D uncertain. V was trimmed by 1 base and J by 2 bases, leaving 8 bases between them. The CDR3 sequence is 15 residues long. CDR1 is LGHNA, CDR2 YNFKEQ, per germline. The chain's CDR3 is CASSQVDGNTGELFF. CDR3 coding DNA: TGTGCCAGCAGCCAAGTCGACGGAAACACCGGGGAGCTGTTTTTT.

This chain uses TRBV20-1 with TRBJ2-3; TRBD2 agrees at 11 bases. The V and J ends lost 6 bases and 3 bases, in that order; junction bases with no gene match: 5. Germline V gene lookup returns CDR1 DFQATT and CDR2 SNEGSKA (reference sequence). The CDR3 spans 14 residues. CDR3 sequence (DNA): TGCAGTGCGCGACTAGCGGGGATTACAGATACGCAGTATTTT. Translating it yields CSARLAGITDTQYF.

On this clonotype: Since a much larger clone is just one base distant, this may be a read error. This chain uses TRBV20-1 with TRBJ2-3, with D unclear. The germline gives CDR1 DFQATT, CDR2 SNEGSKA (reference sequence). V was trimmed by 3 bases and J by 0 bases, leaving 10 bases between them. The length of the CDR3 is 14 residues. The CDR3 sequence: CSARKVNSTDTQYF. In DNA, the CDR3 is TGCAGTGCTAGGAAGGTCAATAGCACAGATACGCAGTATTTT.

This clonotype occurred once. The junction and the germline gene differ at one end; a read error may be behind it. V and J are TRBV3-1 and TRBJ1-5, with D unresolved. CDR1 and CDR2 (germline): LGHDT, YNNKEL (reference sequence). This CDR3 comprises 15 residues. CDR3 in amino acids: CASSQTAQNNKPQHF. The CDR3 DNA follows: TGTGCCAGCAGCCAAACGGCACAGAACAATAAGCCCCAGCATTTT.

V gene TRBV30 combines with J gene TRBJ1-5, with D perhaps TRBD1 (6 bases). This CDR3 is 15 amino acids long. Germline lookup yields CDR1 GTSNPN and CDR2 SVGIG (reference sequence). V was clipped by 0 bases and J by 6 bases, with 15 bases between them. This CDR3 reads CAWSVGGASAQPQHF. CDR3 DNA sequence: TGTGCCTGGAGTGTTGGGGGCGCCTCAGCTCAGCCCCAGCATTTT.

The chain has TRBV29-1 and TRBJ2-1; D call uncertain. Germline-derived CDR1 and CDR2 are SQVTM and ANQGSEA. The CDR3 runs to 12 residues. Between the trimmed V and J ends, which lost 0 bases and 8 bases, there was a span of 8 bases. The chain's CDR3 is CSVEDLEYEQFF. The DNA of the CDR3 is TGCAGCGTTGAAGATCTAGAGTATGAGCAGTTCTTC.

This clonotype was counted many times. The chain joins TRBV6-1 to TRBJ1-5; 7 positions agree with TRBD1. Looked up from germline, CDR1 is MNHNS and CDR2 is SASEGT. This CDR3 comprises 14 residues. Trimming removed 5 bases from V and 3 bases from J; junction bases left unmatched: 4. The CDR3 loop is CASSHRGINQPQHF. The CDR3 DNA is TGTGCCAGCAGTCACAGGGGCATCAATCAGCCCCAGCATTTT.

The chain couples TRBV28 to TRBJ1-1; 9 nucleotides match TRBD1. The J segment lost 9 bases and the V segment lost 2 bases, leaving 7 bases of the junction unmatched. In germline, CDR1 is MDHEN, CDR2 SYDVKM. The CDR3 length is 14 residues. In DNA, the CDR3 is TGTGCCAGCAGTTTAGGAGAGACAGGGGGGAAAGCTTTCTTT. Protein sequence: CASSLGETGGKAFF. Full variable domain (missing parts from reference TRBV28 and TRBJ1-1): DVKVTQSSRYLVKRTGEKVFLECVQDMDHENMFWYRQDPGLGLRLIYFSYDVKMKEKGDIPEGYSVSREKKERFSLILESASTNQTSMYLCASSLGETGGKAFFGQGTRLTVV.

This clonotype was seen many times. This chain connects TRBV10-3 to TRBJ1-1; no firm D call. Trimming pared 9 bases from V and 1 base from J, leaving 12 bases between. CDR3 length equals 13 residues. The germline gives CDR1 ENHRY, CDR2 SYGVKD. CDR3 residues: CAMVPSENTEAFF. In DNA form, the CDR3 reads TGTGCCATGGTTCCGTCAGAGAACACTGAAGCTTTCTTT.

This clonotype was seen at least ten times. V gene TRBV7-9 combines with J gene TRBJ2-7; 7 positions match TRBD1. The CDR3 is made up of 15 amino acids. Losses at the gene ends were 4 bases for V and 6 bases for J; bases not matched to a gene: 12. Germline loops: CDR1 SEHNR, CDR2 FQNEAQ (reference sequence). The CDR3 region is CASSSRQGRTSEQYF. DNA for the CDR3: TGTGCCAGCAGCTCAAGACAGGGACGTACGAGCGAGCAGTACTTC.

The sample holds many counts of this clonotype. The V gene is TRBV20-1, the J gene TRBJ2-7, with a possible D match to TRBD2 (6 bases). V was trimmed by 6 bases and J by 2 bases, leaving 11 bases between them. The length of the CDR3 is 12 residues. Germline V lookup: CDR1 DFQATT, CDR2 SNEGSKA (reference sequence). The CDR3 protein is CSAPGLPYEQYF. The DNA of the CDR3 is TGCAGTGCACCGGGACTTCCCTACGAGCAGTACTTC.

The CDR3 loop is CASSLGRGRNTGELFF. The CDR3 region has the DNA TGTGCCAGCAGCTTAGGCAGGGGCCGGAACACCGGGGAGCTGTTTTTT. V gene TRBV11-2 combines with J gene TRBJ2-2; a weak D match, TRBD1 (6 bases). This CDR3 has 16 residues. Germline V gene sequence: CDR1 SGHAT, CDR2 FQNNGV. The ends were cut back, 1 base at V and 1 base at J, with 10 bases in the middle.

The chain joins TRBV28 to TRBJ1-2; D possibly corresponds to TRBD1 (5 bases). CDR1 and CDR2 from the germline V gene are MDHEN and SYDVKM. Trimming took 4 bases from V and 1 from J, leaving 7 bases between them. CDR3 length equals 13 residues. DNA of the CDR3: TGTGCCAGCAGTTCAGGGAGTAACTATGGCTACACCTTC. It translates to CASSSGSNYGYTF.

This clonotype was counted many times. The V call is TRBV2, the J call TRBJ2-5, with D possibly TRBD1 on 6 matching bases. The CDR3 runs 12 residues. Germline V lookup: CDR1 SNHLY, CDR2 FYNNEI. Deletions cut 4 bases from V and 3 bases from J, with 6 bases between. The CDR3 DNA reads TGTGCCAGCAGTGGACAGGAAGAGACCCAGTACTTC. As protein: CASSGQEETQYF.

This clonotype was detected many times. The chain recombines TRBV20-1 with TRBJ1-5; D is unresolved. The germline V and J ends were trimmed by 3 bases and 5 bases, with 11 bases remaining between them. Germline values: CDR1 DFQATT, CDR2 SNEGSKA (reference sequence). This CDR3 contains 13 residues. CDR3 protein: CSASPGSYQPQHF. The CDR3 DNA is TGCAGTGCTAGCCCAGGCTCATATCAGCCCCAGCATTTT.

This chain joins TRBV3-1 and TRBJ2-7; 7 bases are shared with TRBD1. V was clipped by 0 bases and J by 0 bases; unmatched bases: 5. Germline V gene lookup returns CDR1 LGHDT and CDR2 YNNKEL (reference sequence). The CDR3 length is 16 residues. The CDR3: CASSQEGQVASYEQYF. The CDR3 nucleotides are TGTGCCAGCAGCCAAGAAGGACAGGTCGCCTCCTACGAGCAGTACTTC.

This clonotype was counted at least ten times. The rearrangement joins TRBV28 to TRBJ1-4; 7 positions agree with TRBD1. This CDR3 spans 14 amino acids. The V segment lost 6 bases and the J segment 5 bases; nucleotides outside the gene matches: 6. Germline CDR1 MDHEN, CDR2 SYDVKM. In DNA, the CDR3 is TGTGCCAGCAGGAACAGGGGTCCCAATGAAAAACTGTTTTTT. Translation: CASRNRGPNEKLFF. Full variable domain (remainder filled in from reference TRBV28 and TRBJ1-4): DVKVTQSSRYLVKRTGEKVFLECVQDMDHENMFWYRQDPGLGLRLIYFSYDVKMKEKGDIPEGYSVSREKKERFSLILESASTNQTSMYLCASRNRGPNEKLFFGSGTQLSVL.

This clonotype appeared many times. The chain uses TRBV7-9 and TRBJ2-5; 10 bases align to TRBD1. The CDR3 has 16 amino acids. V lost 5 bases, J lost 1 base, and 7 bases stayed unmatched. The V gene's germline CDR1 is SEHNR and CDR2 FQNEAQ (reference sequence). CDR3 DNA sequence: TGTGCCAGCAGCCCACGACAGGGGGCGATCCAAGAGACCCAGTACTTC. It yields the protein CASSPRQGAIQETQYF.

This clonotype appeared a few times. This rearrangement joins TRBV20-1 to TRBJ1-6; D ambiguous. The germline gives CDR1 DFQATT, CDR2 SNEGSKA (reference sequence). This CDR3 comprises 14 residues. Trimming removed 1 base at V and 10 bases at J, with 14 bases between. The chain's CDR3 is CSARGTRLGSPLHF. The DNA for the CDR3 is TGCAGTGCTAGAGGGACGAGGCTCGGATCACCCCTCCACTTT.

This clonotype was recorded many times. A read error is possible here, since a much larger clone lies one base away. Here the CDR3 omits its conserved ending phenylalanine or tryptophan, so a read error is the likely source. This chain uses TRBV11-2 with TRBJ1-1; the match to TRBD1 covers 7 bases. Germline V CDR1 and CDR2: SGHAT, FQNNGV. The junction had 13 bases not matched to a gene; V was cut back by 5 bases and J by 1 base. This CDR3 has 17 residues. The CDR3 is CASSVLTGDGANTEAFL. CDR3 DNA sequence: TGTGCCAGCAGCGTACTAACAGGGGACGGGGCGAACACTGAAGCTTTCCTT.

This clonotype came up many times. This chain links TRBV15 with TRBJ1-5, with a tentative D call TRBD1 (6 bases). Germline V gene data show CDR1 as LNHNV and CDR2 as YYDKDF (reference sequence). The CDR3 extends over 16 amino acids. V was cut by 3 bases and J by 6 bases, with 18 bases left in between. The CDR3 reads CATSSESGARGQPQHF. CDR3 nucleotide sequence: TGTGCCACCAGCAGCGAATCGGGGGCGAGGGGTCAGCCCCAGCATTTT.